This T cell receptor beta chain was captured in a study of cytomegalovirus exposure and HLA in healthy donors. At the level of the study: Unique TCRs numbering 75 million to 95 million, obtained from HLA-typed donors, made up an early data release. Study results and caveats: Presence/absence analyses rested on an assumption that sequencing depth was roughly uniform across donors.

Amplification used 60 Vbeta primers and 13 Jbeta primers. This table comes from immunoSEQ multiplex PCR, and its TCRdb copy is limited to in-frame clones, with some not included. The sample totals around 200,000 clones. About this clone itself: Its specificity is unknown.

V was cut by 2 bases and J by 0 bases, with 9 bases left in between. CDR1 and CDR2 (germline): MNHNY, SVGAGI (reference sequence). The CDR3 totals 15 residues. This receptor was obtained from a girl aged 2 to 10 in good health and CMV-seropositive. Sequenced material: PBMCs. This chain joins TRBV6-6 and TRBJ2-3; D is perhaps TRBD2 (5 bases). The CDR3 loop is CASSYGRGSTDTQYF. In nucleotides, the CDR3 is TGTGCCAGCAGTTACGGCCGCGGGAGCACAGATACGCAGTATTTT.